These 9 T cell receptor beta chains were all obtained from the same sample, sequenced in a study of blood T cell repertoires in COVID-19. Method: immunoSEQ multiplex PCR; TCRdb's copy keeps in-frame clones and lacks some. The top ten hold 1.5% to 2% of the sample, which has more than 250,000 clones, 88% seen once. The sequencing sample was made of peripheral blood. Receptor source: a woman aged 25-40 years with COVID-19, enrolled during active disease.

This clone was detected once. J is TRBJ1-5 and V is TRBV19; a weak D match, TRBD1 (6 bases). V lost 7 bases, J lost 3 bases, and 16 bases lay in between. Germline CDR1 and CDR2: LNHDA and SQIVND (reference sequence). This CDR3 is 15 amino acids long. CDR3 bases: TGTGCCAGTACCAACCTGGACAGCTACAATCAGCCCCAGCATTTT. Its protein is CASTNLDSYNQPQHF.

V usage is TRBV7-9 and J usage is TRBJ2-1, with TRBD2 matching over 9 bases. CDR3 size: 15 residues. Trimming took 1 base from V and 9 from J; bases not matched to a gene: 7. Germline V gene data show CDR1 as SEHNR and CDR2 as FQNEAQ (reference sequence). CDR3 nucleotide sequence: TGTGCCAGCAGCTTAGGAATTAGCGGGGGATCTGAGCAGTTCTTC. Translating it yields CASSLGISGGSEQFF.

The V and J genes are TRBV6-1 and TRBJ2-5; TRBD1 matches 7 bases. The germline V gene has CDR1 MNHNS and CDR2 SASEGT. The CDR3 spans 15 residues. The V and J ends lost 0 bases and 2 bases, in that order; junction bases with no gene match: 3. In DNA, the CDR3 is TGTGCCAGCAGTGAAGCGGGACAGCTTCAAGAGACCCAGTACTTC. Its translation: CASSEAGQLQETQYF.

The chain recombines TRBV6-1 with TRBJ1-5; 9 bases line up with TRBD1. V shed 2 bases and J 6 bases; nucleotides not matched to a gene: 5. Germline CDR1 and CDR2: MNHNS and SASEGT. The CDR3 totals 15 residues. The CDR3 DNA reads as TGTGCCAGCAGTGAATGGGACAGGGTTTTTCAGCCCCAGCATTTT. Protein product: CASSEWDRVFQPQHF.

This sequence joins TRBV2 and TRBJ1-6; 8 positions agree with TRBD1. The V gene's germline CDR1 is SNHLY and CDR2 FYNNEI. The CDR3 has 13 residues. V gave up 6 bases and J gave up 13 bases; unmatched junction bases: 8. The CDR3 DNA reads TGTGCCAGCAGGTTCGCCGGACAGGGCCCCCTCCACTTT. This translates into CASRFAGQGPLHF.

V is TRBV2 and J is TRBJ1-2; 9 bases agree with TRBD1. J gave up 8 bases and V 7 bases, and 11 bases lay outside the gene matches. CDR3 length equals 14 residues. The germline gives CDR1 SNHLY, CDR2 FYNNEI. The CDR3 DNA follows: TGTGCCAGCACGAGTGTGGGGACAGGGATCGGCTACACCTTC. Its protein product is CASTSVGTGIGYTF.

The chain joins TRBV11-2 to TRBJ2-3, with a tentative D call TRBD2 (6 bases). The CDR3 consists of 16 residues. Per germline, CDR1 SGHAT and CDR2 FQNNGV. Trimming pared 4 bases from V and 4 bases from J, leaving 18 bases between. The DNA of the CDR3 is TGTGCCAGCAGCTCCTACAACGGGGGTGCTTCAGATACGCAGTATTTT. It yields the protein CASSSYNGGASDTQYF. The full variable domain, rest sourced from reference TRBV11-2 and TRBJ2-3, is EAGVAQSPRYKIIEKRQSVAFWCNPISGHATLYWYQQILGQGPKLLIQFQNNGVVDDSQLPKDRFSAERLKGVDSTLKIQPAKLEDSAVYLCASSSYNGGASDTQYFGPGTRLTVL.

This clone was recorded a few times. The chain joins TRBV29-1 to TRBJ1-2; D ambiguous. The V and J ends lost 7 bases and 7 bases respectively, with 13 bases between them. The CDR3 contains 11 residues. Germline CDR1 is SQVTM and CDR2 is ANQGSEA. In DNA form, the CDR3 reads TGCAGCGCCGAGGGCTCGAGTGGCTACACCTTC. Protein sequence: CSAEGSSGYTF.

This clone was seen a few times. This sequence joins TRBV24-1 and TRBJ2-3, with 16 nucleotides matching TRBD2. The CDR3 totals 16 residues. J lost 14 bases, V lost 3 bases, and 10 bases had no gene match. Germline V lookup: CDR1 KGHDR, CDR2 SFDVKD. The CDR3, as DNA: TGTGCCACCAGTGATATCTTCGGGACTAGCGGGGGGGCCATGTATTTT. Translation: CATSDIFGTSGGAMYF.